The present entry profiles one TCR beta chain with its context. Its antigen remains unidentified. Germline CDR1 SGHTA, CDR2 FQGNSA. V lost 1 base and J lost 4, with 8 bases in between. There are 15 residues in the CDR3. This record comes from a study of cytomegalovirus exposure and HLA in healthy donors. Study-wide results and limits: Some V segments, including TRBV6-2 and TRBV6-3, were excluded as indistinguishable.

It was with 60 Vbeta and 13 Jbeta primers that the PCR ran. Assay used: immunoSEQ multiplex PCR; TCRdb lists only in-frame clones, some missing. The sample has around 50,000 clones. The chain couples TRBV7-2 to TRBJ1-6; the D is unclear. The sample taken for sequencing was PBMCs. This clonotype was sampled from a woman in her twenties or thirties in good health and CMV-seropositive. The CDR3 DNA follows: TGTGCCAGCAGCTTAGATCGGGGTTATAATTCACCCCTCCACTTT. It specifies CASSLDRGYNSPLHF.